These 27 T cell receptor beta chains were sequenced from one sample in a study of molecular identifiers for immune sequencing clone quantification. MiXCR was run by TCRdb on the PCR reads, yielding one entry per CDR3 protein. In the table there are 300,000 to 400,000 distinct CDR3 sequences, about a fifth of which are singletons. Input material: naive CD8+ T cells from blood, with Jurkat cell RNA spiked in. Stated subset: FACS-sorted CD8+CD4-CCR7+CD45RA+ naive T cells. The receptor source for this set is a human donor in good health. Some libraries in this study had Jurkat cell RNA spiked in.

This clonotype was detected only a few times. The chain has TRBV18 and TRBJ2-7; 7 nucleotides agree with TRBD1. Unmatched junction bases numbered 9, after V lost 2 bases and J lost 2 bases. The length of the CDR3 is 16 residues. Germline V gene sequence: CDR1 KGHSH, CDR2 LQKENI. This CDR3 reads CASSPSPGQAPYEQYF. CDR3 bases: TGTGCCAGCTCACCAAGCCCCGGACAGGCCCCCTACGAGCAGTACTTC.

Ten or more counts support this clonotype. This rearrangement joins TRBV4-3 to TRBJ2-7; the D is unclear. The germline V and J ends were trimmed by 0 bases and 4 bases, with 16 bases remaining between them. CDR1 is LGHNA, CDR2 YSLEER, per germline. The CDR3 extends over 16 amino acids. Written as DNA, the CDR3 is TGCGCCAGCAGCCAAGATTACCCGGCAGAAACGTACGAGCAGTACTTC. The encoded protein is CASSQDYPAETYEQYF.

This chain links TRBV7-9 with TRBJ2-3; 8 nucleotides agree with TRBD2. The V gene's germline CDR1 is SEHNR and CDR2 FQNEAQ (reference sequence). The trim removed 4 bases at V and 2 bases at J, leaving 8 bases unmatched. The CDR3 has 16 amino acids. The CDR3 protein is CASSSGTRDYTDTQYF. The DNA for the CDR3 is TGTGCCAGCAGCTCCGGGACTAGAGACTACACAGATACGCAGTATTTT.

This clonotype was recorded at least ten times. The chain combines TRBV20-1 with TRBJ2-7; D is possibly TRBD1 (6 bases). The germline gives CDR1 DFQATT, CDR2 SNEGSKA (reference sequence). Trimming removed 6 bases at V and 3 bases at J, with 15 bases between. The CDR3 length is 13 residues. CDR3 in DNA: TGCAGTGCCATTACAGGGATGAGCTACGAGCAGTACTTC. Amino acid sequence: CSAITGMSYEQYF.

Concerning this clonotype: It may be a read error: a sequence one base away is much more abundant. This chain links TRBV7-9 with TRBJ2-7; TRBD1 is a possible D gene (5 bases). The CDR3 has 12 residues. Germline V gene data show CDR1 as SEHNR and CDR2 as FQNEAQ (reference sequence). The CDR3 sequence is CASSKWGSEQCF. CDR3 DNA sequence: TGTGCCAGCAGCAAATGGGGCAGCGAGCAGTGCTTC.

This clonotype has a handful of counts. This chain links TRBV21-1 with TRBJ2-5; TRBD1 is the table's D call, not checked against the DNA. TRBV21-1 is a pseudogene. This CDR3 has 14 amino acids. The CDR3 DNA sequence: TGTGCCAGCCCGACCGGGACACCTTCAGAGACCCAGTACTTC. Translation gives CASPTGTPSETQYF.

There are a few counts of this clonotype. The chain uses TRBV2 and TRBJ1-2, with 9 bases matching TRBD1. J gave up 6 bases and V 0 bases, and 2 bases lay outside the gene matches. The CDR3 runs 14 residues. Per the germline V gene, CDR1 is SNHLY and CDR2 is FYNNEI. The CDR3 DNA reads TGTGCCAGCAGTGAAGCCGGGACAGGGCATGGCTACACCTTC. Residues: CASSEAGTGHGYTF.

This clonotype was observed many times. CDR3 nucleotide sequence: TGTGCCATCAGTGAGGTCAGTCAAGAGACCCAGTACTTC. Translated: CAISEVSQETQYF. The chain carries TRBV10-3 and TRBJ2-5; D gene ambiguous. The CDR3 has 13 residues. The V gene lost 2 bases and the J gene lost 2 bases, with 6 bases spanning the gap. The V gene's germline CDR1 is ENHRY and CDR2 SYGVKD.

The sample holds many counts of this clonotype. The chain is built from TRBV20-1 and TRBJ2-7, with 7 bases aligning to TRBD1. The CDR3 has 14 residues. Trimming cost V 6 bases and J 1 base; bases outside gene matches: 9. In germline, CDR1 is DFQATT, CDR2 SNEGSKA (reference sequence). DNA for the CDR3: TGCAGTGCCACCGGACAGGATTTGTCCTACGAGCAGTACTTC. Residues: CSATGQDLSYEQYF.

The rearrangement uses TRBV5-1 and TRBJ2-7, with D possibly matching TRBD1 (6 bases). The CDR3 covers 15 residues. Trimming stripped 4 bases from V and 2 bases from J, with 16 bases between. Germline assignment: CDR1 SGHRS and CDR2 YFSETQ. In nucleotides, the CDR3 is TGCGCCAGCAGCCCGCGACCGGACAGTACCTACGAGCAGTACTTC. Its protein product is CASSPRPDSTYEQYF.

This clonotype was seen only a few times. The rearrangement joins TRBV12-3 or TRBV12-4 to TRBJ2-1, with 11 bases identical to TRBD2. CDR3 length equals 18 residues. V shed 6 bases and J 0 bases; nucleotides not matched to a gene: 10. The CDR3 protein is CASSFTSGSVPSYNEQFF. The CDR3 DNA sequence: TGTGCCAGCAGCTTTACTAGCGGGAGTGTCCCCTCCTACAATGAGCAGTTCTTC.

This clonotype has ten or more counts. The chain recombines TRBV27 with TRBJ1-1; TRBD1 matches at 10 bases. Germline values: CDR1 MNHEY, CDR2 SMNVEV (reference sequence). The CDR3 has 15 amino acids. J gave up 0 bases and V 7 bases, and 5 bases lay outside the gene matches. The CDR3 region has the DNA TGTGCCAGCAATCCGGGACAGGGGTTGAACACTGAAGCTTTCTTT. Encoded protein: CASNPGQGLNTEAFF.

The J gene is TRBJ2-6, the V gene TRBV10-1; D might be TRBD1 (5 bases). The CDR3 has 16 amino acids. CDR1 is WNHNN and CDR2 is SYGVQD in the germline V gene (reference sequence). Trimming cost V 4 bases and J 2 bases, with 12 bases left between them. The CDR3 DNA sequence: TGCGCCAGCAGTGCGACTCAGGGAACTGGGGCCAACGTCCTGACTTTC. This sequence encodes CASSATQGTGANVLTF.

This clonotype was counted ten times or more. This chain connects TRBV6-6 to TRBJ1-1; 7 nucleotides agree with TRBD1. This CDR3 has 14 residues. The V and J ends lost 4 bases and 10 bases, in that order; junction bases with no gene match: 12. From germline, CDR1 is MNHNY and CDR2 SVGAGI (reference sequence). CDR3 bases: TGTGCCAGCAGTTTCCCAGACAGGGCCCTTAGAGCTTTCTTT. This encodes CASSFPDRALRAFF.

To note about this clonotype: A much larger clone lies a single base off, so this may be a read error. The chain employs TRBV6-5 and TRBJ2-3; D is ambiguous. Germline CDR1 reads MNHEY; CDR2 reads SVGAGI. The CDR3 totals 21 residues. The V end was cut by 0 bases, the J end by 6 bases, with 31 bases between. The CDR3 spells CASSYSNDLTETTSRMDTQYF. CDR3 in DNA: TGTGCCAGCAGTTACTCGAACGATCTTACCGAGACAACAAGCCGAATGGATACGCAGTATTTT.

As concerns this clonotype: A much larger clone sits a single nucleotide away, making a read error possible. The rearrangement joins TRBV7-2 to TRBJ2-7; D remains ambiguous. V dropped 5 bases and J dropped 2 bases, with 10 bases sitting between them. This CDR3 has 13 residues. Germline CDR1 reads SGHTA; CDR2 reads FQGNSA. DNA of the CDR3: TGTGCCAGCAGCCCCCGGCCCCCCTACGAGCAGTACTTC. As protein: CASSPRPPYEQYF.

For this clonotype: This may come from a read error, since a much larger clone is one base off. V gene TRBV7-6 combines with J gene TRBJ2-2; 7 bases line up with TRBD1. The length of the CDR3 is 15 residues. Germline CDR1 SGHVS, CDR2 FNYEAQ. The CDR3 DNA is TGTGCCAGCAGCGCCCGGGACAGATACACCGGGGAGCCGTTTTTT. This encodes CASSARDRYTGEPFF.

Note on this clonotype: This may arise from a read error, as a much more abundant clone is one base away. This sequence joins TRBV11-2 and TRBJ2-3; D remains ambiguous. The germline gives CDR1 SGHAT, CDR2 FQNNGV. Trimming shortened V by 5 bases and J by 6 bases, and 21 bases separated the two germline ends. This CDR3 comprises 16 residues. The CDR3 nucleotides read TGTGCCAGCAGCGAAAGATTGGGGATGGTTTATGATACGCAGTATTTT. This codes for CASSERLGMVYDTQYF.

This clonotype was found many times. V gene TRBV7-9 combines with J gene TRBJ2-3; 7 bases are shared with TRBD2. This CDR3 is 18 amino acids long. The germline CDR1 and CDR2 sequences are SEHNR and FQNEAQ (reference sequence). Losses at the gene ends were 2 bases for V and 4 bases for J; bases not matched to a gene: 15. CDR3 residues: CASSLPVLGWREPDTQYF. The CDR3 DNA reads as TGTGCCAGCAGCTTACCGGTTCTGGGTTGGCGGGAGCCAGATACGCAGTATTTT.

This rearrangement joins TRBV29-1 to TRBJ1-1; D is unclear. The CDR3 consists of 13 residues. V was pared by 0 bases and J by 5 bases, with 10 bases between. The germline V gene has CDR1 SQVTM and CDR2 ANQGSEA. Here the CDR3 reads CSVEEGMGTEAFF. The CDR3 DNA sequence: TGCAGCGTTGAAGAAGGGATGGGAACTGAAGCTTTCTTT.

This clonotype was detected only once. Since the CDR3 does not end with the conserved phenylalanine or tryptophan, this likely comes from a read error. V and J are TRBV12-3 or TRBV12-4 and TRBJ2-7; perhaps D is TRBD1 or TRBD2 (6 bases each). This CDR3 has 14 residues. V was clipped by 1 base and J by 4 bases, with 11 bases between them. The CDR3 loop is CASSLGGAGYEQYL. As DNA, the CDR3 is TGTGCCAGCAGTTTAGGGGGGGCGGGTTACGAGCAGTACCTC.

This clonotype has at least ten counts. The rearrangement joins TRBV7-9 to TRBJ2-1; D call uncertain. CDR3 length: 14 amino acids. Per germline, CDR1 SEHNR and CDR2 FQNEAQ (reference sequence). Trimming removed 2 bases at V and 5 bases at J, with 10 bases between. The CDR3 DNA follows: TGTGCCAGCAGCTTACCCCTGGCCCACAATGAGCAGTTCTTC. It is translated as CASSLPLAHNEQFF.

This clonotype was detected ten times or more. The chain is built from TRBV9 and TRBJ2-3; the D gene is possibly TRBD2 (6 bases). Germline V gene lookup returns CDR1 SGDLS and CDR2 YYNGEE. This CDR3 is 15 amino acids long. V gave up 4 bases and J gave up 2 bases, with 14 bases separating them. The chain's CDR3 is CASSPWDSDTDTQYF. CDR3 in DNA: TGTGCCAGCAGCCCCTGGGACTCCGACACAGATACGCAGTATTTT.

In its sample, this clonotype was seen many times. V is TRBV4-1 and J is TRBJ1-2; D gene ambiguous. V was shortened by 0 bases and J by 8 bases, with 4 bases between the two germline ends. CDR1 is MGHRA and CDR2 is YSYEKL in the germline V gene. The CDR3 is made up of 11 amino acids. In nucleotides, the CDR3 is TGCGCCAGCAGCCAAGATGAGGGCTACACCTTC. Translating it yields CASSQDEGYTF.

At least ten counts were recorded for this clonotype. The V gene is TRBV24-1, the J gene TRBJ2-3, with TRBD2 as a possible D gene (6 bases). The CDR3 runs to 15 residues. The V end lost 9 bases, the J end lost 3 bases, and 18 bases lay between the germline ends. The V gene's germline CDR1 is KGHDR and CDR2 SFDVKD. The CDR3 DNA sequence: TGTGCCACCGCGTTCGGGAGCGCTGTAACAGATACGCAGTATTTT. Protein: CATAFGSAVTDTQYF.

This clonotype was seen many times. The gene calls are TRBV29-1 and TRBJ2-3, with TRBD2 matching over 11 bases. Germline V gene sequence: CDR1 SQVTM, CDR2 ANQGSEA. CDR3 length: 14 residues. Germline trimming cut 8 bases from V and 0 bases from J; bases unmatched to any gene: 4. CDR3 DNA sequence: TGCAGCACGGGACTAGCGGAAAGCACAGATACGCAGTATTTT. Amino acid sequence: CSTGLAESTDTQYF.

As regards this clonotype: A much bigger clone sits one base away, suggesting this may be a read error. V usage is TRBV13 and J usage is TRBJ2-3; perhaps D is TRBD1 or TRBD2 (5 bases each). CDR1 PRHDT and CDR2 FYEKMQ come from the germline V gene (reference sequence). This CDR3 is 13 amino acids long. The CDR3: CACSRGATDTQYF. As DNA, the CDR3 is TGTGCCTGCAGCAGAGGGGCCACAGATACGCAGTATTTT. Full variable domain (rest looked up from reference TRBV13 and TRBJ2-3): AAGVIQSPRHLIKEKRETATLKCYPIPRHDTVYWYQQGPGQDPQFLISFYEKMQSDKGSIPDRFSAQQFSDYHSELNMSSLELGDSALYFCACSRGATDTQYFGPGTRLTVL.